The present T cell receptor (beta chain) was sequenced within a study of blood T cell repertoires in COVID-19. Whole-study context: Samples representing acute and convalescent COVID-19 were sourced from the United States, Italy and Spain. Sample material is recorded as cDNA or gDNA derived from T cells, B-cell-depleted T cells, or PBMCs.

Sequencing was performed with immunoSEQ multiplex PCR; in TCRdb, only in-frame clones are kept and a portion is missing. The sample lists about 120,000 clones; about 86% were seen once. The material sequenced was peripheral blood. The sequence was obtained from a woman aged 50 to 65 with active or convalescent COVID-19.

The CDR3 coding sequence is TGTGCCAGCATCGGTCTAAATACCTACGAGCAGTACTTC. Translated: CASIGLNTYEQYF. This chain links TRBV6-4 with TRBJ2-7; D gene unclear. The CDR3 runs 13 residues. The V end was cut by 7 bases, the J end by 2 bases, with 12 bases between. CDR1 and CDR2 from the germline V gene are MRHNA and SNTAGT.